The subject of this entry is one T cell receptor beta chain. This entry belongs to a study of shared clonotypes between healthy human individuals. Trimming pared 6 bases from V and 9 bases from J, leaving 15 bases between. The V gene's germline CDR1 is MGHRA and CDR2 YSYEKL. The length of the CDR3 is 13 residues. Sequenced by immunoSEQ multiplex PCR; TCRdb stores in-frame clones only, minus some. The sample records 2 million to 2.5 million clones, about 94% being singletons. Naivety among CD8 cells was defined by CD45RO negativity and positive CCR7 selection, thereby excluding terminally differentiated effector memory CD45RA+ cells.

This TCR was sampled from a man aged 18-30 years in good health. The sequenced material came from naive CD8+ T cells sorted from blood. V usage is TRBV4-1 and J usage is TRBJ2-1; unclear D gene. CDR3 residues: CASSDFEAFEQFF. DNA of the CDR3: TGCGCCAGCAGTGATTTTGAAGCTTTTGAGCAGTTCTTC.